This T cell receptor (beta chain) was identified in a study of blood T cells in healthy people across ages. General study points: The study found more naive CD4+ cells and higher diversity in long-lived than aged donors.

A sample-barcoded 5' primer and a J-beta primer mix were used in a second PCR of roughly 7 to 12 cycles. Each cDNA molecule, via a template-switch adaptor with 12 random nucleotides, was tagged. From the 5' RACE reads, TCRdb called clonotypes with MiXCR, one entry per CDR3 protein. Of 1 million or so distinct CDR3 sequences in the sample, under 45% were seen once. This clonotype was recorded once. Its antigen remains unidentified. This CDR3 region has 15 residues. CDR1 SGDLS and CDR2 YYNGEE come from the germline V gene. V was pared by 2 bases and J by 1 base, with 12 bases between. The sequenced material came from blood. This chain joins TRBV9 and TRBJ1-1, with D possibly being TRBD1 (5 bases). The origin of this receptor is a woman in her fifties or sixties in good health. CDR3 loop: CASSVGGHQNTEAFF. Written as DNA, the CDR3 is TGTGCCAGCAGCGTCGGCGGACACCAGAACACTGAAGCTTTCTTT.